This TCR beta chain was observed in a study of blood T cell repertoires in COVID-19. At the level of the study: Sites across the United States, Italy and Spain contributed samples from acute and convalescent COVID-19. The cDNA or gDNA used as material had been derived from T cells, B-cell-depleted T cells, or PBMCs.

Sequenced by immunoSEQ multiplex PCR; TCRdb stores in-frame clones only, minus some. The table has about 310,000 clones, roughly 87% seen once. Only one count was recorded for this clone. Sequenced material: peripheral blood. The receptor comes from a man aged 45-65 years with active or convalescent COVID-19.

The CDR3: CAGEGGTKNIQYF. The CDR3 bases are TGTGCCGGCGAGGGGGGGACTAAAAACATTCAGTACTTC. This chain uses TRBV19 with TRBJ2-4; D is possibly TRBD2 (7 bases). V was clipped by 11 bases and J by 4 bases, with 15 bases between them. The CDR3 length is 13 residues. In germline, CDR1 is LNHDA, CDR2 SQIVND (reference sequence).